What follows are 12 T cell receptor beta chains derived from one specimen sequenced in a study of cytomegalovirus exposure and HLA in healthy donors (dated by TCRdb to about 2017). Library method: the immunoSEQ multiplex PCR assay. For the multiplex PCR, a mixture combining 60 forward primers for TCR Vbeta segments and 13 reverse primers for TCR Jbeta segments was used. TCRdb took over this immuneACCESS table, retaining in-frame rearrangements with V and J assigned. Such tables are incomplete; in checked studies, under half of the missing clones stem from an unresolved V gene, and the remainder is unexplained. This sample comprises 150,000 to 200,000 clones, 73% of them detected only once. The biggest ten clones account for 5.4% of the sample. The sequencing sample was made of PBMCs. The receptors derive from a woman aged 18-29 years in good health and CMV-seropositive.

The chain is built from TRBV5-6 and TRBJ1-2, with a weak D call TRBD1 (6 bases). In germline, CDR1 is SGHDT, CDR2 YYEEEE. The CDR3 is 16 amino acids. Trimming pared 3 bases from V and 4 bases from J, leaving 19 bases between. CDR3 DNA sequence: TGTGCCAGCAGCTACTTTAACCGGGACAAGGCCTATGGCTACACCTTC. The encoded protein is CASSYFNRDKAYGYTF.

This clone occurred a few times. This chain connects TRBV10-3 to TRBJ2-1; TRBD2 aligns across 12 bases. CDR3 length: 14 amino acids. The V segment lost 4 bases and the J segment 5 bases; nucleotides outside the gene matches: 0. Germline lookup yields CDR1 ENHRY and CDR2 SYGVKD. DNA of the CDR3: TGTGCCATCAGTGCTAGCGGGGGGGACAATGAGCAGTTCTTC. Translation: CAISASGGDNEQFF.

This clone has more than one count but fewer than ten. This chain joins TRBV5-4 and TRBJ2-5; 10 nucleotides agree with TRBD2. With V trimmed by 2 bases and J by 1 base, 5 bases remained unmatched. CDR3 length equals 16 residues. Germline assignment: CDR1 SGHNT and CDR2 YYREEE (reference sequence). The CDR3 loop is CASSFSGGSPQETQYF. DNA for the CDR3: TGTGCCAGCAGCTTTAGCGGGGGGTCCCCCCAAGAGACCCAGTACTTC.

The chain recombines TRBV7-9 with TRBJ2-7; a weak D match, TRBD1 (6 bases). The V gene lost 5 bases and the J gene lost 3 bases, with 14 bases spanning the gap. CDR1 and CDR2 (germline): SEHNR, FQNEAQ (reference sequence). The CDR3 has 14 residues. This CDR3 reads CASSNREGGYEQYF. The CDR3 DNA reads as TGTGCCAGCAGCAACCGGGAAGGGGGCTACGAGCAGTACTTC.

This clone was found once. This chain links TRBV9 with TRBJ2-5; 9 nucleotides align to TRBD2. V dropped 3 bases and J dropped 2; count of bases not matched to a gene: 2. CDR3 length: 14 residues. Germline loops: CDR1 SGDLS, CDR2 YYNGEE. Here the CDR3 reads CASSAGLAQETQYF. CDR3 bases: TGTGCCAGCAGCGCAGGACTAGCGCAAGAGACCCAGTACTTC.

This chain links TRBV7-2 with TRBJ2-5; TRBD1 is a possible D gene (6 bases). Gene TRBJ2-7 matches the end of the DNA better, so the J call may be wrong. The length of the CDR3 is 16 residues. In germline, CDR1 is SGHTA, CDR2 FQGNSA. CDR3 protein: CASSPGQKVNPYEQYF. CDR3 DNA sequence: TGTGCCAGCAGCCCCGGACAGAAGGTAAATCCCTACGAGCAGTACTTC.

This chain connects TRBV11-2 to TRBJ2-7, with 11 bases lining up with TRBD2. CDR3 length: 16 residues. The V and J ends lost 1 base and 4 bases, in that order; junction bases with no gene match: 6. The V gene's germline CDR1 is SGHAT and CDR2 FQNNGV. This CDR3 is CASSLGGLAGGYEQYF. As DNA, the CDR3 is TGTGCCAGCAGCTTAGGGGGTCTAGCGGGGGGATACGAGCAGTACTTC.

This chain joins TRBV9 and TRBJ2-1, with 9 bases fitting TRBD2. This CDR3 is built from 17 residues. Germline assignment: CDR1 SGDLS and CDR2 YYNGEE. Trimming cost V 3 bases and J 3 bases; bases outside gene matches: 10. CDR3 sequence (DNA): TGTGCCAGCAGCGCAGGCGTGGCGGGGGGGCTCTACAATGAGCAGTTCTTC. Its protein is CASSAGVAGGLYNEQFF.

The chain uses TRBV5-6 and TRBJ2-4, with a tentative D call TRBD2 (6 bases). This CDR3 spans 12 amino acids. Trimming cost V 3 bases and J 6 bases, with 7 bases left between them. Germline V gene sequence: CDR1 SGHDT, CDR2 YYEEEE. As DNA, the CDR3 is TGTGCCAGCAGCTCCGGGGGAAACATTCAGTACTTC. This encodes CASSSGGNIQYF.

The V gene is TRBV7-3, the J gene TRBJ1-6; 7 positions agree with TRBD1. CDR1 and CDR2 from the germline V gene are SGHTA and FQGTGA. The CDR3 spans 14 residues. V lost 5 bases and J lost 8; bases outside the gene matches: 6. CDR3 bases: TGTGCCAGCAGCCCGGGACAGCCCGATTCACCCCTCCACTTT. This translates into CASSPGQPDSPLHF.

V gene TRBV9 combines with J gene TRBJ1-3; D is unresolved. The CDR3 consists of 16 residues. Germline values: CDR1 SGDLS, CDR2 YYNGEE. V was clipped by 3 bases and J by 4 bases, with 17 bases between them. CDR3 in amino acids: CASSAARSLRGNTIYF. The CDR3 DNA sequence: TGTGCCAGCAGCGCCGCCAGGTCTCTGCGAGGAAACACCATATATTTT.

The chain couples TRBV5-1 to TRBJ2-3, with 9 bases aligning to TRBD1. The V gene end was trimmed by 5 bases and the J gene end by 5 bases; junction bases not matched to a gene: 6. The CDR3 is 14 residues long. The germline gives CDR1 SGHRS, CDR2 YFSETQ. CDR3 bases: TGCGCCAGCAGTTGGGACAGGGCAAGAGATACGCAGTATTTT. This translates into CASSWDRARDTQYF.